One and the same sample provided the 9 T cell receptor beta chains below, sequenced in a study of shared clonotypes between healthy human individuals. Positive CCR7 selection of CD45RO-negative cells yielded the naive CD8 cells, and terminally differentiated effector memory CD45RA+ cells were excluded. TCRdb's copy holds only in-frame clones and misses some; the assay was immunoSEQ multiplex PCR. The top ten clones hold under 2% of a sample with 2 million to 2.5 million clones, 90% to 95% of them seen once. Sample: naive CD8+ T cells from PBMCs. These receptors were obtained from a man between 18 and 29 years old in good health. Some clones in this sample may be carry-over from other donors' samples.

V gene TRBV29-1 combines with J gene TRBJ2-2; tentatively, D is TRBD2 (6 bases). V gave up 5 bases and J gave up 2 bases, with 15 bases separating them. From germline, CDR1 is SQVTM and CDR2 ANQGSEA. This CDR3 has 15 amino acids. The CDR3 region is CSVWDGGANTGELFF. Here the CDR3 DNA reads TGCAGCGTTTGGGACGGAGGGGCTAACACCGGGGAGCTGTTTTTT.

The gene calls are TRBV5-6 and TRBJ1-2; perhaps TRBD1 as D (5 bases). The CDR3 length is 14 residues. Trimming removed 2 bases at V and 3 bases at J, with 11 bases between. The germline V gene has CDR1 SGHDT and CDR2 YYEEEE. DNA for the CDR3: TGTGCCAGCAGCTTATGGGGCAGCTACTATGGCTACACCTTC. Its translation: CASSLWGSYYGYTF.

A word on this clone: At the DNA level, this CDR3 is encoded by other sequences in the same sample as well. This chain joins TRBV7-8 and TRBJ2-3; D is unresolved. CDR1 SGHVS and CDR2 FQNEAQ come from the germline V gene. The CDR3 is 12 residues long. V was trimmed by 4 bases and J by 2 bases, leaving 4 bases between them. The CDR3 protein is CASSSSTDTQYF. CDR3 nucleotide sequence: TGTGCCAGCAGCTCCTCCACAGATACGCAGTATTTT.

This clone appeared a single time. V is TRBV29-1 and J is TRBJ1-2, with a possible D match to TRBD1 (5 bases). From germline, CDR1 is SQVTM and CDR2 ANQGSEA. V lost 4 bases and J 5 bases, leaving 8 bases between the germline ends. This CDR3 has 11 amino acids. This CDR3 is CSVVTEYGYTF. The CDR3 DNA sequence: TGCAGCGTTGTGACAGAGTATGGCTACACCTTC.

This clone has just a few counts. V gene TRBV5-6 combines with J gene TRBJ1-1; D may be TRBD1 (6 bases). V lost 0 bases to trimming and J lost 6 bases, with 12 bases between them. Germline assignment: CDR1 SGHDT and CDR2 YYEEEE. The CDR3 spans 14 residues. CDR3 bases: TGTGCCAGCAGCTTGGCGGGGGGCATCGCTGAAGCTTTCTTT. Translating gives CASSLAGGIAEAFF.

The V call is TRBV5-8, the J call TRBJ2-7, with 8 bases fitting TRBD2. With 4 bases clipped from V and 2 bases from J, the junction kept 14 bases outside the gene matches. CDR3 length: 17 residues. Germline CDR1 is SGHTS and CDR2 is YDEGEE. Here the CDR3 DNA reads TGTGCCAGCAGCACGGGACTAGACGGAATCGCCACCTACGAGCAGTACTTC. Protein sequence: CASSTGLDGIATYEQYF.

The V gene is TRBV9, the J gene TRBJ2-3; possibly TRBD1 for D (5 bases). The V end was cut by 0 bases, the J end by 1 base, with 12 bases between. Germline values: CDR1 SGDLS, CDR2 YYNGEE. This CDR3 is built from 16 residues. As DNA, the CDR3 is TGTGCCAGCAGCGTAGTTGGGGCCCTGGGCACAGATACGCAGTATTTT. This sequence encodes CASSVVGALGTDTQYF.

Regarding this clone: Other DNA sequences in the sample encode the same CDR3. V gene TRBV19 combines with J gene TRBJ2-2; D perhaps matches TRBD2 (6 bases). CDR1 and CDR2 (germline): LNHDA, SQIVND (reference sequence). The CDR3 sequence is 13 residues long. Trimming removed 3 bases at V and 5 bases at J, with 7 bases between. The DNA of the CDR3 is TGTGCCAGTAGTATCGGGGGAACCGGGGAGCTGTTTTTT. This encodes CASSIGGTGELFF.

The chain uses TRBV5-6 and TRBJ2-7, with unresolved D. CDR1 SGHDT and CDR2 YYEEEE come from the germline V gene. The CDR3 is 12 residues long. The germline V and J ends were trimmed by 2 bases and 4 bases, with 7 bases remaining between them. CDR3 DNA sequence: TGTGCCAGCAGCTTCAAAGGGTACGAGCAGTACTTC. Translated: CASSFKGYEQYF.